The 24 T cell receptor beta chains below come from one sample, sequenced in a study of shared clonotypes between healthy human individuals. This table comes from immunoSEQ multiplex PCR, and its TCRdb copy is limited to in-frame clones, with some not included. The data show about 2 million clones, with roughly 94% seen just once and about 0.13% held by the top ten. The sequenced material came from naive CD4+ T cells sorted from blood. The subset was: CD45RA+ positively selected. These receptor sequences come from a man between 18 and 29 years old in good health.

The chain is built from TRBV27 and TRBJ2-7; TRBD1 matches at 7 bases. The V gene's germline CDR1 is MNHEY and CDR2 SMNVEV (reference sequence). V lost 5 bases to trimming and J lost 6 bases; unmatched junction nucleotides: 10. This CDR3 spans 14 amino acids. CDR3 sequence (DNA): TGTGCCAGCAGTCCCTTTGGTACAGGGGCCGAGCAGTACTTC. As protein: CASSPFGTGAEQYF.

The chain employs TRBV19 and TRBJ1-5; a possible D gene is TRBD1 (6 bases). Germline lookup yields CDR1 LNHDA and CDR2 SQIVND (reference sequence). Trimming cost V 1 base and J 4 bases, with 14 bases left between them. The CDR3 has 16 residues. CDR3 protein: CASSIVWGASNQPQHF. CDR3 nucleotides: TGTGCCAGTAGTATAGTTTGGGGGGCGAGTAATCAGCCCCAGCATTTT.

This sequence joins TRBV5-7 and TRBJ2-1, with TRBD2 matching 12 bases. TRBV5-7 is marked as an open reading frame, function uncertain. Germline trimming cut 4 bases from V and 4 bases from J; bases unmatched to any gene: 6. There are 16 residues in the CDR3. CDR3 residues: CASSTASGRVYNEQFF. CDR3 coding DNA: TGTGCCAGCAGCACTGCTAGCGGGAGGGTATACAATGAGCAGTTCTTC.

The CDR3 loop is CASSLVGREEKLFF. The CDR3 DNA follows: TGTGCCAGCAGCTTGGTGGGAAGGGAGGAAAAACTGTTTTTT. The J gene is TRBJ1-4, the V gene TRBV5-4; D gene uncertain. V lost 0 bases to trimming and J lost 8 bases, with 11 bases between them. The germline V gene encodes CDR1 SGHNT and CDR2 YYREEE (reference sequence). The CDR3 spans 14 residues.

The chain is built from TRBV5-1 and TRBJ1-6; 9 positions match TRBD1. The CDR3 has 14 residues. Germline loops: CDR1 SGHRS, CDR2 YFSETQ. The junction had 2 bases not matched to a gene; V was cut back by 3 bases and J by 7 bases. CDR3 DNA sequence: TGCGCCAGCAGCTCGACAGGGGGGAATTCACCCCTCCACTTT. Amino acid sequence: CASSSTGGNSPLHF.

Remarks on this clone: Other DNA sequences in this sample translate to the same CDR3. The V and J genes are TRBV30 and TRBJ2-7, with TRBD1 identical over 8 bases. Germline CDR1 is GTSNPN and CDR2 is SVGIG (reference sequence). The V segment lost 5 bases and the J segment 4 bases; nucleotides outside the gene matches: 7. The CDR3 runs 13 residues. CDR3 residues: CAWRRQGLYEQYF. The CDR3 nucleotides are TGTGCCTGGCGTCGACAGGGGTTGTACGAGCAGTACTTC.

This chain links TRBV27 with TRBJ1-2, with TRBD1 as a possible D gene (6 bases). Trimming cost V 5 bases and J 2 bases, with 15 bases left between them. Looked up from germline, CDR1 is MNHEY and CDR2 is SMNVEV (reference sequence). The CDR3 totals 15 residues. The CDR3 loop is CASSPSQGRNYGYTF. In DNA, the CDR3 is TGTGCCAGCAGTCCGTCACAGGGACGGAACTATGGCTACACCTTC.

Notes on this clone: Different DNA sequences within this sample yield the same CDR3. The chain recombines TRBV5-1 with TRBJ2-2; tentative D call: TRBD1 (5 bases). Between the trimmed V and J ends, which lost 2 bases and 2 bases, there was a span of 7 bases. CDR1 and CDR2 (germline): SGHRS, YFSETQ. CDR3 length: 14 residues. The chain's CDR3 is CASSLQVNTGELFF. CDR3 nucleotides: TGCGCCAGCAGCTTACAGGTTAACACCGGGGAGCTGTTTTTT.

V gene TRBV7-8 combines with J gene TRBJ2-7; no reliable D call. Trimming stripped 5 bases from V and 9 bases from J, with 14 bases between. Germline V gene data show CDR1 as SGHVS and CDR2 as FQNEAQ. There are 12 residues in the CDR3. The CDR3 region is CASSPDTTGQYF. For the CDR3, the DNA is TGTGCCAGCAGCCCTGACACAACCGGGCAGTACTTC.

V gene TRBV7-2 combines with J gene TRBJ1-2; D not resolved. The V gene's germline CDR1 is SGHTA and CDR2 FQGNSA. V dropped 1 base and J dropped 7 bases, with 13 bases sitting between them. The length of the CDR3 is 14 residues. CDR3 sequence: CASSLEQGSLGYTF. Written as DNA, the CDR3 is TGTGCCAGCAGCTTAGAACAAGGGTCCCTTGGCTACACCTTC.

CDR3 sequence: CASSVGGQGISPLHF. The CDR3 DNA reads TGTGCCAGCAGCGTAGGGGGACAGGGGATTTCACCCCTCCACTTT. J is TRBJ1-6 and V is TRBV9; 10 bases match TRBD1. CDR3 length equals 15 residues. Germline lookup yields CDR1 SGDLS and CDR2 YYNGEE. Trimming removed 0 bases from V and 9 bases from J; junction bases left unmatched: 3.

The genes are TRBV5-1 and TRBJ2-5, with no clear D. The V gene lost 4 bases and the J gene lost 5 bases, with 15 bases spanning the gap. Per the germline V gene, CDR1 is SGHRS and CDR2 is YFSETQ. CDR3 length: 14 amino acids. The CDR3 region is CASSPIVYGETQYF. In nucleotides, the CDR3 is TGCGCCAGCAGCCCCATAGTCTACGGGGAGACCCAGTACTTC.

The rearrangement uses TRBV14 and TRBJ1-2; the D is unclear. V lost 0 bases and J 8 bases, leaving 13 bases between the germline ends. Germline CDR1 is SGHDN and CDR2 is FVKESK. The CDR3 has 14 amino acids. The CDR3 DNA follows: TGTGCCAGCAGCCAAGATGGCAGGCCTGAGGGCTACACCTTC. It encodes CASSQDGRPEGYTF.

J is TRBJ2-3 and V is TRBV4-3; 7 nucleotides match TRBD2. V lost 0 bases, J lost 4 bases, and 1 base stayed unmatched. Germline V gene lookup returns CDR1 LGHNA and CDR2 YSLEER. CDR3 size: 14 residues. CDR3 DNA: TGCGCCAGCAGCCAAGAAAGCGGGGCAGATACGCAGTATTTT. Translation: CASSQESGADTQYF.

The V gene is TRBV28, the J gene TRBJ1-5; 12 bases agree with TRBD1. The CDR3 spans 21 residues. V lost 5 bases, J lost 0 bases, and 17 bases stayed unmatched. Germline V gene sequence: CDR1 MDHEN, CDR2 SYDVKM. The CDR3 DNA reads TGTGCCAGCAGTCCGGCAAGGGCCGGGACAGGGGGCACTTATAGCAATCAGCCCCAGCATTTT. It is translated as CASSPARAGTGGTYSNQPQHF.

The sample holds one count of this clone. V is TRBV21-1 and J is TRBJ2-3. TRBV21-1 is classified as a pseudogene. The CDR3 consists of 13 residues. The CDR3 protein is CASTEGSTDTQYF. CDR3 nucleotides: TGTGCCAGCACCGAAGGGAGCACAGATACGCAGTATTTT.

V usage is TRBV30 and J usage is TRBJ1-6; TRBD1 might be the D (5 bases). Trimming stripped 1 base from V and 9 bases from J, with 13 bases between. Germline V lookup: CDR1 GTSNPN, CDR2 SVGIG (reference sequence). The CDR3 length is 14 residues. Written as DNA, the CDR3 is TGTGCCTGGAGTGAGGCAGGGTTCGGTTCACCCCTCCACTTT. Amino acid sequence: CAWSEAGFGSPLHF.

This rearrangement joins TRBV29-1 to TRBJ1-4, with D maybe TRBD1 (6 bases). This CDR3 region has 13 residues. The germline gives CDR1 SQVTM, CDR2 ANQGSEA. Trimming took 5 bases from V and 6 from J, leaving 13 bases between them. CDR3 bases: TGCAGCGTTTCCGGGAGGGGGGATGAAAAACTGTTTTTT. This codes for CSVSGRGDEKLFF.

This clone was picked up a small number of times. The chain has TRBV19 and TRBJ1-1; 10 bases are a match to TRBD1. The CDR3 covers 16 residues. CDR1 LNHDA and CDR2 SQIVND come from the germline V gene (reference sequence). V trimming: 5 bases; J trimming: 0 bases; junction bases outside the gene matches: 6. This CDR3 is CASSARDRGMNTEAFF. The CDR3 nucleotides read TGTGCCAGTAGTGCCCGGGACAGGGGAATGAACACTGAAGCTTTCTTT.

This sequence joins TRBV18 and TRBJ2-1; either TRBD1 or TRBD2 may supply D (6 bases each). Germline V gene lookup returns CDR1 KGHSH and CDR2 LQKENI. Deletions cut 0 bases from V and 9 bases from J, with 21 bases between. The CDR3 is 17 residues long. CDR3 sequence (DNA): TGTGCCAGCTCACCACCTAGCCGTGGGGGGCAGTACGGTGAGCAGTTCTTC. Translation gives CASSPPSRGGQYGEQFF. The full variable domain, in which reference TRBV18 and TRBJ2-1 provide the parts outside the CDR3, is NAGVMQNPRHLVRRRGQEARLRCSPMKGHSHVYWYRQLPEEGLKFMVYLQKENIIDESGMPKERFSAEFPKEGPSILRIQQVVRGDSAAYFCASSPPSRGGQYGEQFFGPGTRLTVL.

This sequence joins TRBV6-6 and TRBJ1-1, with a weak D call TRBD1 (5 bases). This CDR3 is built from 14 residues. Trimming shortened V by 4 bases and J by 0 bases, and 9 bases separated the two germline ends. CDR1 is MNHNY and CDR2 is SVGAGI in the germline V gene (reference sequence). Here the CDR3 reads CASSLTEMNTEAFF. The DNA for the CDR3 is TGTGCCAGCAGTTTGACAGAGATGAACACTGAAGCTTTCTTT.

The gene calls are TRBV4-3 and TRBJ1-2; D might be TRBD1 (5 bases). Germline V lookup: CDR1 LGHNA, CDR2 YSLEER. Trimming removed 0 bases at V and 4 bases at J, with 12 bases between. CDR3 length: 15 residues. The CDR3 nucleotides read TGCGCCAGCAGCCAAGAACCGGGACCTACCTATGGCTACACCTTC. This codes for CASSQEPGPTYGYTF.

The genes are TRBV7-2 and TRBJ1-2; possibly TRBD1 for D (5 bases). Trimming left V 0 bases short and J 4 bases short, with 18 bases between. The CDR3 length is 17 residues. Germline CDR1 and CDR2: SGHTA and FQGNSA. This CDR3 is CASSLAGTGLPRYGYTF. As DNA, the CDR3 is TGTGCCAGCAGCTTAGCCGGGACCGGCCTCCCGCGCTATGGCTACACCTTC.

The chain employs TRBV28 and TRBJ2-7, with TRBD1 matching 11 bases. J was trimmed by 1 base and V by 5 bases; bases with no gene match: 10. This CDR3 region has 17 residues. CDR1 and CDR2 from the germline V gene are MDHEN and SYDVKM. The CDR3 DNA follows: TGTGCCAGCAGTCCAGGACAGGGGGCACTCCTATCCTACGAGCAGTACTTC. Encoded protein: CASSPGQGALLSYEQYF.